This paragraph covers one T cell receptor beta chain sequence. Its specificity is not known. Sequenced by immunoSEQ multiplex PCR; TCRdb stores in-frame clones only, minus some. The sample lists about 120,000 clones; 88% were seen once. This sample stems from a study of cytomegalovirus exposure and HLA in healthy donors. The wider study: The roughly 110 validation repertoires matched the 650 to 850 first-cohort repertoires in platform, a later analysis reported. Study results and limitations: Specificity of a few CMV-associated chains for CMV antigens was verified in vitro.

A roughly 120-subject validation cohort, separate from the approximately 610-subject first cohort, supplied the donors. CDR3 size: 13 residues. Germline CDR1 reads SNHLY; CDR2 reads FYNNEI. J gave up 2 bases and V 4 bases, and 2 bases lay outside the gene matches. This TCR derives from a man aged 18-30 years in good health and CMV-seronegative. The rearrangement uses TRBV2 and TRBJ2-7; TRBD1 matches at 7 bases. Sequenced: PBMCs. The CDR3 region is CASSARGTYEQYF. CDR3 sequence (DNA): TGTGCCAGCAGTGCCAGGGGGACCTACGAGCAGTACTTC. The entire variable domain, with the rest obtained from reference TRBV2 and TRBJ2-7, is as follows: EPEVTQTPSHQVTQMGQEVILRCVPISNHLYFYWYRQILGQKVEFLVSFYNNEISEKSEIFDDQFSVERPDGSNFTLKIRSTKLEDSAMYFCASSARGTYEQYFGPGTRLTVT.